A selection of T cell receptor beta chains follows, all from one sample in a study of blood T cells in healthy people across ages. TCRdb reanalysed the 5' RACE reads using MiXCR and keeps one entry per CDR3 protein. Of 2 million or so distinct CDR3 sequences in the sample, 40% to 55% were seen once. Sequenced: blood. All receptors come from a woman in her thirties or forties in good health. Both conserved end residues are part of each CDR3. Fields, in order: CDR3 length, clone size, V gene, J gene, D gene, CDR3 DNA, CDR3 protein. The D gene is left open where the match is weak. The listing skips clone size in some rows; elsewhere it reads once, few, many or a size class.

cdr3_length: 14
clone_size: few
v_call: TRBV12-3/TRBV12-4
j_call: TRBJ2-4
d_call: NA
cdr3_nt: TGTGCCAGCAGTTTAGAGGTGGGAACCGGGGATCAGTACTTC
cdr3_aa: CASSLEVGTGDQYF

cdr3_length: 14
clone_size: few
v_call: TRBV7-2
j_call: TRBJ2-5
d_call: NA
cdr3_nt: TGTGCCAGCAGCCAGCCACAGGGTTGGGAGACCCAGTACTTC
cdr3_aa: CASSQPQGWETQYF

cdr3_length: 12
clone_size: few
v_call: TRBV10-3
j_call: TRBJ2-1
d_call: NA
cdr3_nt: TGTGCCATCTTGACTGGATCCGATGAGCAGTTCTTC
cdr3_aa: CAILTGSDEQFF

cdr3_length: 16
clone_size: NA
v_call: TRBV6-5
j_call: TRBJ1-4
d_call: NA
cdr3_nt: TGTGCCAGCAGTTACACGGGGCAGGGGAGAGAAGAAAAACTGGTTTTT
cdr3_aa: CASSYTGQGREEKLVF

cdr3_length: 16
clone_size: NA
v_call: TRBV27
j_call: TRBJ2-3
d_call: TRBD1
cdr3_nt: TGTGCCAGCAGTTTCGACAGGGGGATATCCACAGATACGCAGTATTTT
cdr3_aa: CASSFDRGISTDTQYF

cdr3_length: 13
clone_size: few
v_call: TRBV27
j_call: TRBJ2-7
d_call: NA
cdr3_nt: TGTGCCAGCAGTTTATCTGTTGGGACAGAGCAGTACTTC
cdr3_aa: CASSLSVGTEQYF

cdr3_length: 15
clone_size: NA
v_call: TRBV7-2
j_call: TRBJ1-4
d_call: NA
cdr3_nt: TGTGCCAGCAGCTCGTACCGGGAGTCCAATGAAAAACTGTTTTTT
cdr3_aa: CASSSYRESNEKLFF

cdr3_length: 14
clone_size: NA
v_call: TRBV5-1
j_call: TRBJ2-5
d_call: NA
cdr3_nt: TGCGCCGGCAGCGCGGTGTCAGTCCAAGAGACCCAGTACTTC
cdr3_aa: CAGSAVSVQETQYF

cdr3_length: 15
clone_size: few
v_call: TRBV7-2
j_call: TRBJ2-4
d_call: NA
cdr3_nt: TGTGCCAGCAGCTCGAACAGGGAGGTCAAAAACATTCAGTACTTC
cdr3_aa: CASSSNREVKNIQYF

cdr3_length: 14
clone_size: NA
v_call: TRBV18
j_call: TRBJ1-5
d_call: NA
cdr3_nt: TGTGCCAGCTCACCAGGCAGGGGCAATCAGCCCCAGCATTTT
cdr3_aa: CASSPGRGNQPQHF

cdr3_length: 20
clone_size: NA
v_call: TRBV13
j_call: TRBJ2-3
d_call: TRBD2
cdr3_nt: TGTGCCAGCAGCTCCAAGGCGGATGGGACTAGCGGGGAATACACAGATACGCAGTATTTT
cdr3_aa: CASSSKADGTSGEYTDTQYF

cdr3_length: 14
clone_size: NA
v_call: TRBV6-5
j_call: TRBJ2-7
d_call: TRBD1
cdr3_nt: TGTGCCAGCAGTACTCCGACAGGGTCCTACGAGCAGTACTTC
cdr3_aa: CASSTPTGSYEQYF

cdr3_length: 17
clone_size: NA
v_call: TRBV12-3/TRBV12-4
j_call: TRBJ2-1
d_call: NA
cdr3_nt: TGTGCCAGCAGTTTTCAGTTGGCGGCTACGGGTCACAATGAGCAGTTCTTC
cdr3_aa: CASSFQLAATGHNEQFF

cdr3_length: 18
clone_size: NA
v_call: TRBV11-1
j_call: TRBJ2-6
d_call: NA
cdr3_nt: TGTGCCAGCAGCTTAGTAGCAGTGAGAACTTCTGGGGCCAACGTCCTGACTTTC
cdr3_aa: CASSLVAVRTSGANVLTF

cdr3_length: 16
clone_size: NA
v_call: TRBV4-3
j_call: TRBJ2-7
d_call: TRBD1
cdr3_nt: TGCGCCAGCAGCCAAGAGTTGGGACAGGGGTACCACGAGCAGTACTTC
cdr3_aa: CASSQELGQGYHEQYF

cdr3_length: 13
clone_size: NA
v_call: TRBV6-6
j_call: TRBJ2-1
d_call: NA
cdr3_nt: TGTGCCAGCAGTACCTGGGGGTACAATGAGCAGTTCTTC
cdr3_aa: CASSTWGYNEQFF

cdr3_length: 15
clone_size: NA
v_call: TRBV28
j_call: TRBJ2-1
d_call: NA
cdr3_nt: TGTGCCAGCAGGACCCGGGGCTTCACTGTCAATGAGCAGTTCTTC
cdr3_aa: CASRTRGFTVNEQFF

cdr3_length: 15
clone_size: NA
v_call: TRBV2
j_call: TRBJ2-3
d_call: NA
cdr3_nt: TGTGCCAGCAGTGGTTACACGGTGGCCACAGATACGCAGTATTTT
cdr3_aa: CASSGYTVATDTQYF

cdr3_length: 13
clone_size: NA
v_call: TRBV5-1
j_call: TRBJ2-1
d_call: NA
cdr3_nt: TGCGCCAGCAGCGCACTCCCGGTACATGAGCAGTTCTTC
cdr3_aa: CASSALPVHEQFF

cdr3_length: 16
clone_size: few
v_call: TRBV6-2/TRBV6-3
j_call: TRBJ2-1
d_call: TRBD2
cdr3_nt: TGTGCCAGCAGTTATCACACTAGCGGGGGCTACAATGAGCAGTTCTTC
cdr3_aa: CASSYHTSGGYNEQFF

cdr3_length: 15
clone_size: few
v_call: TRBV7-2
j_call: TRBJ2-5
d_call: NA
cdr3_nt: TGTGCCAGCAGCTTACAGGGAAAGCTAAGAGAGACCCAGTACTTC
cdr3_aa: CASSLQGKLRETQYF

cdr3_length: 16
clone_size: NA
v_call: TRBV2
j_call: TRBJ2-3
d_call: NA
cdr3_nt: TGTGCCAGCAGTGAGCTCTTTGACAGTCTCACAGATACGCAGTATTTT
cdr3_aa: CASSELFDSLTDTQYF

cdr3_length: 16
clone_size: NA
v_call: TRBV13
j_call: TRBJ1-1
d_call: NA
cdr3_nt: TGTGCCAGCAGCCCTCGGACAGCACCCATGAACACTGAAGCTTTCTTT
cdr3_aa: CASSPRTAPMNTEAFF

cdr3_length: 20
clone_size: few
v_call: TRBV11-3
j_call: TRBJ2-5
d_call: TRBD2
cdr3_nt: TGTGCCAGCAGCTTAAATCCCCTTCTGCGGGGGGGCCGGTCCTCCGAGACCCAGTACTTC
cdr3_aa: CASSLNPLLRGGRSSETQYF

cdr3_length: 15
clone_size: NA
v_call: TRBV3-1
j_call: TRBJ2-3
d_call: NA
cdr3_nt: TGTGCCAGCAGCCCAGGGGCGCCCGGACAAGATACGCAGTATTTT
cdr3_aa: CASSPGAPGQDTQYF

cdr3_length: 14
clone_size: few
v_call: TRBV6-6
j_call: TRBJ1-2
d_call: NA
cdr3_nt: TGTGCCAGCAGTAACACCCTTGTGGGGAATGGCTACACCTTC
cdr3_aa: CASSNTLVGNGYTF

cdr3_length: 13
clone_size: once
v_call: TRBV5-1
j_call: TRBJ2-3
d_call: NA
cdr3_nt: TGCGCCAGCAGAGCAGGGTTCACAGATACGCAGTATTTT
cdr3_aa: CASRAGFTDTQYF

cdr3_length: 15
clone_size: NA
v_call: TRBV18
j_call: TRBJ1-1
d_call: NA
cdr3_nt: TGTGCCAGCTCACCAGAGGGACACACGAACACTGAAGCTTTCTTT
cdr3_aa: CASSPEGHTNTEAFF

cdr3_length: 14
clone_size: NA
v_call: TRBV20-1
j_call: TRBJ1-5
d_call: NA
cdr3_nt: TGCAGTGCACATCGGCAGGGCCGGAATCAGCCCCAGCATTTT
cdr3_aa: CSAHRQGRNQPQHF

cdr3_length: 15
clone_size: few
v_call: TRBV9
j_call: TRBJ2-3
d_call: NA
cdr3_nt: TGTGCCAGCAGCGTATTGTCGACTAGCACAGATACGCAGTATTTT
cdr3_aa: CASSVLSTSTDTQYF

cdr3_length: 14
clone_size: few
v_call: TRBV12-5
j_call: TRBJ1-2
d_call: TRBD1
cdr3_nt: TGTGCCACCGGGACAGGGTCCTTGAACTATGGCTACACCTTC
cdr3_aa: CATGTGSLNYGYTF

cdr3_length: 17
clone_size: few
v_call: TRBV5-4
j_call: TRBJ2-7
d_call: NA
cdr3_nt: TGTGCCAGCAGCCAAAGTCGGGCCAGGGATGGTTCCTACGAGCAGTACTTC
cdr3_aa: CASSQSRARDGSYEQYF

cdr3_length: 13
clone_size: NA
v_call: TRBV20-1
j_call: TRBJ2-7
d_call: TRBD2
cdr3_nt: TGCAGTGCTCCCGGGACTAAGCCCTACGAGCAGTACTTC
cdr3_aa: CSAPGTKPYEQYF

cdr3_length: 13
clone_size: many
v_call: TRBV12-3/TRBV12-4
j_call: TRBJ1-2
d_call: TRBD1
cdr3_nt: TGTGCCAGCAGTTTTGACAGGGCTTATGGCTACACCTTC
cdr3_aa: CASSFDRAYGYTF

cdr3_length: 14
clone_size: NA
v_call: TRBV20-1
j_call: TRBJ1-2
d_call: TRBD1
cdr3_nt: TGCAGTGCTAGTCGGAGACAGGGGAACTATGGCTGCACCTTC
cdr3_aa: CSASRRQGNYGCTF

cdr3_length: 16
clone_size: NA
v_call: TRBV5-1
j_call: TRBJ2-5
d_call: NA
cdr3_nt: TGCGCCAGCAGCTTACGATTGGGGACTCGCCAAGAGACCCAGTACTTC
cdr3_aa: CASSLRLGTRQETQYF

cdr3_length: 12
clone_size: few
v_call: TRBV6-2/TRBV6-3
j_call: TRBJ2-1
d_call: NA
cdr3_nt: TGTGCCAGCAGTTCACTGCACAATGAGCAGTTCTTC
cdr3_aa: CASSSLHNEQFF

cdr3_length: 13
clone_size: NA
v_call: TRBV11-1
j_call: TRBJ2-1
d_call: NA
cdr3_nt: TGTACCAGCAGCTTAGGGAGTTACAATGAGCAGTTCTTC
cdr3_aa: CTSSLGSYNEQFF

cdr3_length: 16
clone_size: NA
v_call: TRBV6-5
j_call: TRBJ1-6
d_call: NA
cdr3_nt: TGTGCCAGCAGTTACTCACCGGGGGAAGTTAATTCACCCCTCCACTTT
cdr3_aa: CASSYSPGEVNSPLHF

cdr3_length: 14
clone_size: NA
v_call: TRBV9
j_call: TRBJ2-7
d_call: NA
cdr3_nt: TGTGCCAGCAGTGCCGGGACACCAACCTACGAGCAGTACTTC
cdr3_aa: CASSAGTPTYEQYF

cdr3_length: 14
clone_size: few
v_call: TRBV24-1
j_call: TRBJ2-1
d_call: NA
cdr3_nt: TGTGCCACCAGTGACCGCTTGCGGGGCAATGAGCAGTTCTTC
cdr3_aa: CATSDRLRGNEQFF

cdr3_length: 14
clone_size: NA
v_call: TRBV10-3
j_call: TRBJ2-3
d_call: NA
cdr3_nt: TGTGCCATCAGTGAGTCGGACAGTCAAGATACGCAGTATTTT
cdr3_aa: CAISESDSQDTQYF

cdr3_length: 14
clone_size: few
v_call: TRBV12-3/TRBV12-4
j_call: TRBJ2-3
d_call: NA
cdr3_nt: TGTGCCAGCACTTTCGGGGGGCACACAGATACGCAGTATTTT
cdr3_aa: CASTFGGHTDTQYF

cdr3_length: 15
clone_size: few
v_call: TRBV20-1
j_call: TRBJ2-7
d_call: TRBD2
cdr3_nt: TGCAGTGCTAGAGATACGGGAGGGGCCTCCTACGAGCAGTACTTC
cdr3_aa: CSARDTGGASYEQYF

cdr3_length: 13
clone_size: NA
v_call: TRBV2
j_call: TRBJ2-5
d_call: NA
cdr3_nt: TGTGCCAGCAGTGAAAGGGCAGAAGAGACCCAGTACTTC
cdr3_aa: CASSERAEETQYF

cdr3_length: 15
clone_size: once
v_call: TRBV6-6
j_call: TRBJ1-2
d_call: NA
cdr3_nt: TGTGCCAGCAGTTACACGGGCACTGATAAGGATGGCTACACCTTC
cdr3_aa: CASSYTGTDKDGYTF

cdr3_length: 15
clone_size: NA
v_call: TRBV15
j_call: TRBJ2-3
d_call: TRBD1
cdr3_nt: TGTGCCACCAGCATCACACAGGGGAACACAGATACGCAGTATTTT
cdr3_aa: CATSITQGNTDTQYF

cdr3_length: 15
clone_size: few
v_call: TRBV4-3
j_call: TRBJ2-7
d_call: NA
cdr3_nt: TGCGCCAGCAGCCAAGACCGGGGATTTTCCTACGAGCAGTACTTC
cdr3_aa: CASSQDRGFSYEQYF

cdr3_length: 14
clone_size: NA
v_call: TRBV7-8
j_call: TRBJ1-2
d_call: NA
cdr3_nt: TGTGCCAGCAGCTTAGGGCTCCTTCTCTATGGCTACACCTTC
cdr3_aa: CASSLGLLLYGYTF

cdr3_length: 13
clone_size: many
v_call: TRBV29-1
j_call: TRBJ2-7
d_call: TRBD1
cdr3_nt: TGCAGCGTTCGTACAGGGGGAAGGTACGAGCAGTACTTC
cdr3_aa: CSVRTGGRYEQYF

cdr3_length: 14
clone_size: few
v_call: TRBV24-1
j_call: TRBJ2-1
d_call: TRBD1
cdr3_nt: TGTGCCACCAGTGCAGGGGGCTCCTACAATGAGCAGTTCTTC
cdr3_aa: CATSAGGSYNEQFF

cdr3_length: 16
clone_size: NA
v_call: TRBV28
j_call: TRBJ1-2
d_call: TRBD1
cdr3_nt: TGTGCCAGCAGGCCGACAGGGGAGCCGGGACTATATGGCTACACCTTC
cdr3_aa: CASRPTGEPGLYGYTF

cdr3_length: 13
clone_size: NA
v_call: TRBV6-6
j_call: TRBJ2-1
d_call: TRBD1
cdr3_nt: TGTGCCAGCGATGGGACAGGGAACAATGAGCAGTTCTTC
cdr3_aa: CASDGTGNNEQFF